These 9 T cell receptor beta chains were all obtained from the same sample, sequenced in a study of tumor-infiltrating lymphocytes in localized non-small cell lung cancer. The data were produced by immunoSEQ multiplex PCR, yet TCRdb's version contains in-frame clones alone and is incomplete. The data show more than 3,000 clones, approximately 40% seen once. Sequencing was carried out using uninvolved lung tissue not adjacent to the tumor. The source is a human donor with non-small cell lung cancer.

This clone has more than one count but fewer than ten. This chain links TRBV7-9 with TRBJ2-2; D is uncertain. The CDR3 covers 15 residues. V lost 1 base, J lost 6 bases, and 12 bases lay in between. Germline V gene data show CDR1 as SEHNR and CDR2 as FQNEAQ (reference sequence). The CDR3 loop reads CASSLEVGLAGELFF. The CDR3 nucleotides are TGTGCCAGCAGCTTAGAGGTCGGCTTGGCCGGGGAGCTGTTTTTT. Using reference TRBV7-9 and TRBJ2-2 for the parts outside the CDR3, the full variable domain is DTGVSQNPRHKITKRGQNVTFRCDPISEHNRLYWYRQTLGQGPEFLTYFQNEAQLEKSRLLSDRFSAERPKGSFSTLEIQRTEQGDSAMYLCASSLEVGLAGELFFGEGSRLTVL.

The V gene is TRBV7-8, the J gene TRBJ2-7, with 11 bases aligning to TRBD2. This CDR3 has 18 amino acids. The J segment lost 0 bases and the V segment lost 5 bases, leaving 12 bases of the junction unmatched. Germline values: CDR1 SGHVS, CDR2 FQNEAQ. The CDR3 region has the DNA TGTGCCAGCAGCCGGGCCATCGTGACTAGCGGGAACTCCTACGAGCAGTACTTC. Residues: CASSRAIVTSGNSYEQYF.

This clone has just one count. The chain carries TRBV7-9 and TRBJ2-5; tentative D call: TRBD1 (5 bases). Per germline, CDR1 SEHNR and CDR2 FQNEAQ (reference sequence). The CDR3 sequence is 14 residues long. V lost 2 bases and J 4 bases, leaving 11 bases between the germline ends. The CDR3 loop reads CASSLRGKTETQYF. The DNA for the CDR3 is TGTGCCAGCAGCTTAAGGGGCAAAACAGAGACCCAGTACTTC.

CDR3 in DNA: TGCAGCGTCCGGGGGACTAGCGGAAAGGATACGCAGTATTTT. Translated: CSVRGTSGKDTQYF. V usage is TRBV29-1 and J usage is TRBJ2-3; 11 nucleotides agree with TRBD2. With V trimmed by 6 bases and J by 6 bases, 8 bases remained unmatched. This CDR3 is built from 14 residues. Germline V gene lookup returns CDR1 SQVTM and CDR2 ANQGSEA.

The V and J genes are TRBV4-1 and TRBJ1-2; D gene ambiguous. Germline V gene lookup returns CDR1 MGHRA and CDR2 YSYEKL. This CDR3 spans 16 amino acids. V was shortened by 4 bases and J by 10 bases, with 25 bases between the two germline ends. Here the CDR3 DNA reads TGCGCCAGCAGCCTTCTCGTTCACGCCGCGGAGGAGGACTACACCTTC. This translates into CASSLLVHAAEEDYTF.

By proportion, this clone is large. The chain is built from TRBV6-5 and TRBJ2-1; D uncertain. The V gene lost 0 bases and the J gene lost 7 bases, with 10 bases spanning the gap. CDR1 and CDR2 from the germline V gene are MNHEY and SVGAGI. The CDR3 has 14 amino acids. In nucleotides, the CDR3 is TGTGCCAGCAGTTACTCACCAGGATCAAATGAGCAGTTCTTC. Protein sequence: CASSYSPGSNEQFF.

The chain employs TRBV7-9 and TRBJ1-4; 7 bases agree with TRBD1. The CDR3 runs 18 residues. CDR1 is SEHNR, CDR2 FQNEAQ, per germline (reference sequence). With V trimmed by 1 base and J by 0 bases, 8 bases remained unmatched. The CDR3 reads CASSLVGGQPPTNEKLFF. The CDR3 bases are TGTGCCAGCAGCTTAGTCGGGGGACAGCCTCCAACTAATGAAAAACTGTTTTTT.

The chain uses TRBV1 and TRBJ2-4; the listed D gene, TRBD2, was not tested against the DNA. TRBV1 constitutes a pseudogene. This CDR3 is built from 20 residues. The CDR3 bases are TGCACCAGCCCGTTGGGAACCCATCACTTAGAGGGACTAGCCAAAAACATTCAGTACTTC. This gives the protein CTSPLGTHHLEGLAKNIQYF.

By frequency in the sample, this clone is large. CDR3 sequence: CAWTVGSILNEQFF. CDR3 nucleotides: TGTGCCTGGACCGTCGGGAGTATCCTCAATGAGCAGTTCTTC. The V and J genes are TRBV30 and TRBJ2-1, with a possible D match to TRBD2 (6 bases). V lost 4 bases to trimming and J lost 6 bases, with 16 bases between them. The germline V gene encodes CDR1 GTSNPN and CDR2 SVGIG (reference sequence). There are 14 residues in the CDR3. Combining the CDR3 with reference TRBV30 and TRBJ2-1 gives the whole variable domain SQTIHQWPATLVQPVGSPLSLECTVEGTSNPNLYWYRQAAGRGLQLLFYSVGIGQISSEVPQNLSASRPQDRQFILSSKKLLLSDSGFYLCAWTVGSILNEQFFGPGTRLTVL.